This T cell receptor beta chain was identified in a study of blood T cell repertoires in COVID-19. Study information: Acute and convalescent COVID-19 specimens originated in the United States, Italy and Spain. PBMCs, B-cell-depleted T cells, or T cells provided the cDNA or gDNA that made up the material.

This clone is a singleton in its sample. Other DNA variants within this sample encode the same CDR3. In the authors' methods: Amplified reference gene primers provided the basis for estimating nucleated cell counts. The data were produced by immunoSEQ multiplex PCR, yet TCRdb's version contains in-frame clones alone and is incomplete. The V and J calls and clone size are taken from that table; D and trimming were inferred from the DNA. The sample lists 150,000 to 200,000 clones; 70% to 90% were seen once. The source is a man aged 35 to 55 with acute or convalescent COVID-19. Sequences were obtained from peripheral blood.

CDR3 residues: CASSESVEAFF. In DNA form, the CDR3 reads TGTGCCAGCAGTGAATCAGTTGAAGCTTTCTTT. V is TRBV25-1 and J is TRBJ1-1, with D unclear. Germline V CDR1 and CDR2: MGHDK, SYGVNS. V lost 1 base and J lost 7, with 4 bases in between. CDR3 length: 11 amino acids.